This T cell receptor (beta chain) was recovered during a study of blood T cell repertoires in COVID-19. Study overall: Italy, Spain and the United States were the sources of the convalescent and acute COVID-19 samples. T cells, B-cell-depleted T cells, or PBMCs provided the cDNA or gDNA that served as material.

Germline V gene data show CDR1 as ENHRY and CDR2 as SYGVKD. The junction had 4 bases not matched to a gene; V was cut back by 0 bases and J by 7 bases. The CDR3 length is 15 residues. In the authors' methods: The authors estimated nucleated cell counts from reference gene primer amplification. The repertoire was sequenced with immunoSEQ multiplex PCR; TCRdb's copy has only in-frame clones and lacks some. V, J and clone size are those of that table, while D and trimming were read from the DNA. Of under 80,000 clones in the sample, around four fifths were seen once. This receptor was obtained from a man aged 65 to 79 with acute or convalescent COVID-19. This rearrangement joins TRBV10-3 to TRBJ2-1; 9 positions agree with TRBD2. Sample: peripheral blood. CDR3 bases: TGTGCCATCAGTGAGTCGAGGACTAGCGTAAATGAGCAGTTCTTC. This gives the protein CAISESRTSVNEQFF.